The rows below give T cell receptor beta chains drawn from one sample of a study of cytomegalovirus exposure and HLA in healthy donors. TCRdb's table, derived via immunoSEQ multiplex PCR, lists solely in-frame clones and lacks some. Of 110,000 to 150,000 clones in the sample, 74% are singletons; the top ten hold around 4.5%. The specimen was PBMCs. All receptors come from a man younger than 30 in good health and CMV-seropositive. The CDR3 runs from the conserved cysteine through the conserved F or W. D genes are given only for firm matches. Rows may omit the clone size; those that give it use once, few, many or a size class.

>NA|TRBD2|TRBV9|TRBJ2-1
TGTGCCAGCAGGGAAACTAGCGGGGTCCGCAATGAGCAGTTCTTC
CASRETSGVRNEQFF
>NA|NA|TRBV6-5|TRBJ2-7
TGTGCCAGCAGTAACAGGGTGGGTGGCGAGCAGTACTTC
CASSNRVGGEQYF
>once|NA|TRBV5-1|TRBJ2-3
TGCGCCAGCAGCTTTTATTACGGGGGACCTAGCACAGATACGCAGTATTTT
CASSFYYGGPSTDTQYF
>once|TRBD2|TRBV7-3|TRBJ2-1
TGTGCCAGCAGTTTGGTGCGGGGGAGGCCATTTAATGAGCAGTTCTTC
CASSLVRGRPFNEQFF
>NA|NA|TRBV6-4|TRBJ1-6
TGTGCCAGCAGTGAGAAGACGGCGGATAATTCACCCCTCCACTTT
CASSEKTADNSPLHF
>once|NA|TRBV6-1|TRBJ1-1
TGTGCCGGAGGGAACACTGAAGCTTTCTTT
CAGGNTEAFF
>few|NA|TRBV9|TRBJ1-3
TGTGCCAGCAGTCGGGGATCTGGAAACACCATATATTTT
CASSRGSGNTIYF
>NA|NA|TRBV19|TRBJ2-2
TGTGCCAGTAGAGGGGGTCCGAACACCGGGGAGCTGTTTTTT
CASRGGPNTGELFF
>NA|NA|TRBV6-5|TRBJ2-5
TGTGCCAGCAGTTACGTAGAGCAAGAGACCCAGTACTTC
CASSYVEQETQYF
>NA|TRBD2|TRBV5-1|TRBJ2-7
TGCGCCAGCAGCTTGGCCGGGGGACTAGCGGGGGACAAGTACTTC
CASSLAGGLAGDKYF
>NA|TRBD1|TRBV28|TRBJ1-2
TGTGCCAGCAGTTTAAGGCCAGGGGGCCTTGAGGGCTACACCTTC
CASSLRPGGLEGYTF
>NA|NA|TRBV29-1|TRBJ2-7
TGCAGCGTTGAACTACAGAGAGCCTACGAGCAGTACTTC
CSVELQRAYEQYF
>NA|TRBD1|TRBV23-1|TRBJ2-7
TGCGCCAGCACAGGACAGGGGGCTTTCGGGGGCGAGCAGTACTTC
CASTGQGAFGGEQYF
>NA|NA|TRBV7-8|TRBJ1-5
TGTGCCAGCAGCCAACTCGGGGACATCCGCAATCAGCCCCAGCATTTT
CASSQLGDIRNQPQHF
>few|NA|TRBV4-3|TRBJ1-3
TGCGCCAGCAGCCAAGTCGGGGGCACCATATATTTT
CASSQVGGTIYF
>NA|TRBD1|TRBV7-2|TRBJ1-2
TGTGCCAGCAGCTCTCGACAGGGCAGGGAGGGCTACACCTTC
CASSSRQGREGYTF
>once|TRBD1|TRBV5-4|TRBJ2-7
TGTGCCAGCGGACTGGGACAGGGTAGAAAAAGCTCCTACGAGCAGTACTTC
CASGLGQGRKSSYEQYF
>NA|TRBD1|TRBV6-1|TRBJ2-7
TGTGCCAGCAGGAACCCCGGGACAGGGGATGCGCAGTACTTC
CASRNPGTGDAQYF
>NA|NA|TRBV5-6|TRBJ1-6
TGTGCCAGCAGCTTAGCACAGGGCGGGCCCCTCCACTTT
CASSLAQGGPLHF
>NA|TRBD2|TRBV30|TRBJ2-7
TGTGCCTGGAGGGGGGGGGTGGAGCAGTACTTC
CAWRGGVEQYF
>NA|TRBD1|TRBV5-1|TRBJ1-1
TGCGCCAGCAGCGTTGGGGTCGGAGGGGGCGAGGACACTGAAGCTTTCTTT
CASSVGVGGGEDTEAFF
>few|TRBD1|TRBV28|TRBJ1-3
TGTGCCAGCAGGGAACAGGGGGAACGTGGAAACACCATATATTTT
CASREQGERGNTIYF
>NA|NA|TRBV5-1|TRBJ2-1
TGCGCCAGCAGCTTCCGCGGGACTTCGAATGATGAGCAGTTCTTC
CASSFRGTSNDEQFF
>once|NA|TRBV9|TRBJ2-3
TGTGCCAGCAGCGCCCACATGAGCACAGATACGCAGTATTTT
CASSAHMSTDTQYF
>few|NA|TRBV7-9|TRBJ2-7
TGTGCCAGCAGCTCCAGGGGACCCCTGGGCTACGAGCAGTACTTC
CASSSRGPLGYEQYF
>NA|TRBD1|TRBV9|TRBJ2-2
TGTGCCAGCAGCGTAGGGCGACAGGGGGCGAGGACCGGGGAGCTGTTTTTT
CASSVGRQGARTGELFF
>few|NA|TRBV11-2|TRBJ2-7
TGTGCCAGCAGCTTTTTACCAGCGAGCTCCTACGAGCAGTACTTC
CASSFLPASSYEQYF
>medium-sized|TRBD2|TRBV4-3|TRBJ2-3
TGCGCCAGCAGCGCCTCCGGGACTAGCGGTTCAGATACGCAGTATTTT
CASSASGTSGSDTQYF
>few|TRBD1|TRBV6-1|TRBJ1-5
TGTGCCAGCAGCGCGACAGGGTATAGCAATCAGCCCCAGCATTTT
CASSATGYSNQPQHF
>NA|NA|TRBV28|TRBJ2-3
TGTGCCAGCAGCCGTAATAGTTTCGGTGGCACAGATACGCAGTATTTT
CASSRNSFGGTDTQYF
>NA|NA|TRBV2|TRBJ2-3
TGTGCCAGCGGGGGCTTAAACACAGATACGCAGTATTTT
CASGGLNTDTQYF
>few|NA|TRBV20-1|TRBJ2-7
TGCAGTGCGTACAGGGTCTACGAGCAGTACTTC
CSAYRVYEQYF
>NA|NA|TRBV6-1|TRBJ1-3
TGTGCCAGCAGTGGTATGCGGGTTACTGGAAACACCATATATTTT
CASSGMRVTGNTIYF
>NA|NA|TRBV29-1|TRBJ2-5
TGCAGCGTTCGGCAGGGTGGAGAGACCCAGTACTTC
CSVRQGGETQYF
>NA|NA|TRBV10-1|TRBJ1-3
TGCGCCAGCCGGCGGGAACTCGGAAACACCATATATTTT
CASRRELGNTIYF
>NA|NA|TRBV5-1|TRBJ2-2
TGCGCCAGCAGCTTGGGACTGGCGGAAATCACCAGGGAGCTGTTTTTT
CASSLGLAEITRELFF
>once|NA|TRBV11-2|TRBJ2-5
TGTGCCAGCAGCTTAGGACAGAGCTACCCCTGGGATGGAGAGACCCAGTACTTC
CASSLGQSYPWDGETQYF
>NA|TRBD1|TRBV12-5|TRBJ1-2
TGTGCTAGTGGTGCGGGACAGGGGATCTATGGCTACACCTTC
CASGAGQGIYGYTF
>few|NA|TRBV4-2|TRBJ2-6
TGTGCCAGCAGCCAAGGAGGATCTGGGGCCAACGTCCTGACTTTC
CASSQGGSGANVLTF
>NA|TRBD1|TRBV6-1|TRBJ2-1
TGTGCCAGCAGTATCCGGGACAGATCCTACAATGAGCAGTTCTTC
CASSIRDRSYNEQFF
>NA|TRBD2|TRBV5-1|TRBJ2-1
TGCGCCAGCAGCTTGGGGGAGGGCCCCTACAATGAGCAGTTCTTC
CASSLGEGPYNEQFF
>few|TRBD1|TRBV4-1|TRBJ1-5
TGCGCCAGCAGCCAGGGGACAGGGCCTCAGCCCCAGCATTTT
CASSQGTGPQPQHF
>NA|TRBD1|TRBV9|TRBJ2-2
TGTGCCAGCAGCGGCACAGGGGCAGGGGTGTCCGGGGAGCTGTTTTTT
CASSGTGAGVSGELFF
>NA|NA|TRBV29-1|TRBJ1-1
TGCAGCGTTGAATCGCCAGGGGATAACACTGAAGCTTTCTTT
CSVESPGDNTEAFF
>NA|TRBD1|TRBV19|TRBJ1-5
TGTGCCAGTAGTACGCCCGGGACAGGGATTCATCAGCCCCAGCATTTT
CASSTPGTGIHQPQHF
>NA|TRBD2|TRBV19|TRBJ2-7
TGTGCCAGTAGTATAACCGTGGCTAGCGGTTCCTACGAGCAGTACTTC
CASSITVASGSYEQYF
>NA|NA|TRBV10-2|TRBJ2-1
TGCGCCAGCAGTGACCCCTGGGGGGACAGCCTTTACAATGAGCAGTTCTTC
CASSDPWGDSLYNEQFF
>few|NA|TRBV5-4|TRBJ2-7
TGTGCCAGCAGCGTTCAGGGGAACCCCTACGAGCAGTACTTC
CASSVQGNPYEQYF